This TCR beta chain stems from a study of response to subunit inactivated influenza vaccine. This clonotype turned up a few times. V dropped 2 bases and J dropped 4; count of bases not matched to a gene: 4. This CDR3 comprises 14 residues. Germline lookup yields CDR1 SGHAT and CDR2 FQNNGV. TCRdb called the RT-PCR reads again in MiXCR, with one record for every CDR3 protein. Of more than 400,000 distinct CDR3 sequences in the sample, under 8.5% were seen once. Material: PBMCs from blood, obtained roughly 24 months after vaccination. The chain employs TRBV11-2 and TRBJ1-1; 7 nucleotides align to TRBD1. The clonotype originates from a man aged 50 to 69 who received an inactivated influenza vaccine. Here the CDR3 reads CASSLNRGGTEAFF. The CDR3 region has the DNA TGTGCCAGCAGCTTAAACAGGGGCGGCACTGAAGCTTTCTTT. Supplemented by reference TRBV11-2 and TRBJ1-1, the full variable domain reads EAGVAQSPRYKIIEKRQSVAFWCNPISGHATLYWYQQILGQGPKLLIQFQNNGVVDDSQLPKDRFSAERLKGVDSTLKIQPAKLEDSAVYLCASSLNRGGTEAFFGQGTRLTVV.